This T cell receptor beta chain was sequenced for a study of OX40 agonist ivuxolimab in advanced cancers. General study results and limits: Antigens targeted by the expanded peripheral T cells were not determined. Partial responders at 0.1-3.0 mg/kg showed near-lowest clonal expansion. Clonal expansion was seen in CD4+ and CD8+ blood T cells by week 6 at 0.1 to 3.0 mg/kg.

CDR1 is GTSNPN and CDR2 is SVGIG in the germline V gene (reference sequence). The germline V and J ends were trimmed by 0 bases and 2 bases, with 10 bases remaining between them. CDR3 length equals 14 residues. Points on this clone: Antigen: not known.

Sequencing used immunoSEQ multiplex PCR; TCRdb keeps in-frame clones, though not all of them. This sample has more than 40,000 clones, with around nine tenths found just once. The rearrangement joins TRBV30 to TRBJ2-5; D may be TRBD1 (5 bases). This clonotype originated in an adult with an advanced solid tumor such as melanoma, head and neck, liver or kidney cancer. This specimen consisted of CD4+ or CD8+ T cells sorted from blood, obtained in a trial of the OX40 agonist ivuxolimab. CDR3 in DNA: TGTGCCTGGAGTGTACAATCAGGGCAAGAGACCCAGTACTTC. It yields the protein CAWSVQSGQETQYF.